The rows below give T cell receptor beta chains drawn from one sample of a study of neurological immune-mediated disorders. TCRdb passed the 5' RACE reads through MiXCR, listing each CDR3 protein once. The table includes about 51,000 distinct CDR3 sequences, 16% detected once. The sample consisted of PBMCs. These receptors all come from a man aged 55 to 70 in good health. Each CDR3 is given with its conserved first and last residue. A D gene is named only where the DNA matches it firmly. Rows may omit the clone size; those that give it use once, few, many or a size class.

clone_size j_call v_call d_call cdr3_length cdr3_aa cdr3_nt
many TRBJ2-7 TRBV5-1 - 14 CASSFGGLAHEQYF TGCGCCAGCAGTTTCGGGGGTCTAGCCCACGAGCAGTACTTC
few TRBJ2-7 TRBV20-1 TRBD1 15 CSARHGQGVKDEQYF TGCAGTGCTCGCCATGGACAGGGGGTAAAAGACGAGCAGTACTTC
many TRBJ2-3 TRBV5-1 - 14 CASSLASITDTQYF TGCGCCAGCAGCTTGGCCAGTATTACGGATACGCAGTATTTT
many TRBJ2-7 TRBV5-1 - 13 CASSFNLAYEQYF TGCGCCAGCAGCTTTAACCTAGCCTACGAGCAGTACTTC
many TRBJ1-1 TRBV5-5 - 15 CASTPRIITNTEAFF TGTGCCAGCACCCCCAGAATTATTACGAACACTGAAGCTTTCTTT
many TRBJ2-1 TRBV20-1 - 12 CSASDYYNEQFF TGCAGTGCTTCGGACTACTACAATGAGCAGTTCTTC
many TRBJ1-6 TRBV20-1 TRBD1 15 CSARDPGQPGSPLHF TGCAGTGCTAGAGACCCGGGACAGCCAGGTTCACCCCTCCACTTT
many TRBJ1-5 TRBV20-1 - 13 CSAQDTSNQPQHF TGCAGTGCTCAGGACACTAGCAATCAGCCCCAGCATTTT
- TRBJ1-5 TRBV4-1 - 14 CASIQGRGGQPQHF TGCGCCAGCATCCAAGGGAGGGGTGGACAGCCCCAACATTTT
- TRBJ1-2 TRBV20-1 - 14 CSARGQSDNYGYTF TGCAGTGCTAGAGGACAAAGCGATAACTATGGCTACACCTTC
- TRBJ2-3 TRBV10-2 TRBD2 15 CASSKGTGGTDTQYF TGCGCCAGCAGTAAGGGGACGGGAGGAACCGATACGCAGTATTTT
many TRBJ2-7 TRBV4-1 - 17 CASSQEHRGALPYEQYF TGCGCCAGCAGCCAAGAACATCGGGGGGCGCTTCCCTACGAGCAGTACTTC
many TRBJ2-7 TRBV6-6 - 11 CASSYSGEQYF TGTGCCAGCAGTTACTCAGGGGAGCAGTACTTC
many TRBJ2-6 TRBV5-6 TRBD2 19 CASIKSGGFWGSGANVLTF TGTGCCAGTATAAAATCGGGGGGTTTCTGGGGCTCTGGGGCCAACGTCCTGACTTTC
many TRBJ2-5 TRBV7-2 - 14 CASSHGLLQETQYF TGTGCCAGCAGCCACGGACTGCTCCAAGAGACCCAGTACTTC
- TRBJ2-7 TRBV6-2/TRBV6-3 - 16 CASSYTPGQGSYEQYF TGTGCCAGCAGTTATACCCCGGGGCAGGGGAGCTACGAGCAGTACTTC
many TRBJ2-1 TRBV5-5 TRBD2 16 CASSQSSGQAYNEQFF TGTGCCAGCAGCCAATCTAGCGGGCAGGCGTACAATGAGCAGTTCTTC
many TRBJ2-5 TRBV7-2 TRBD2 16 CASSLGTSGIGRTQYF TGTGCCAGCAGCTTAGGGACTAGCGGGATTGGAAGGACCCAGTACTTC
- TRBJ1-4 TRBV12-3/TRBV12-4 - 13 CASSTLTGEKLFF TGTGCCAGCAGTACTCTTACAGGGGAAAAACTGTTTTTT
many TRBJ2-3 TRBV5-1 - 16 CASRVGGSTSTDTQYF TGCGCCAGCAGAGTCGGGGGTTCGACTAGCACAGATACGCAGTATTTT